This TCR beta chain stems from a study of cytomegalovirus exposure and HLA in healthy donors. Study-wide findings and caveats: Sequences of the TCR beta chain were said to predict the HLA-A and HLA-B alleles of most subjects accurately. Later analysis indicated greater clonal expansion among HLA-associated TCR beta chains than among equally common other chains.

V lost 6 bases, J lost 4 bases, and 10 bases lay in between. Per the germline V gene, CDR1 is LNHDA and CDR2 is SQIVND (reference sequence). CDR3 length: 13 amino acids. Nominally healthy donors were sampled, though unrecorded immune exposures were likely. Regarding this clone: The antigen is unknown.

With 60 Vbeta and 13 Jbeta primers, the PCR was carried out. In the study's own analysis: Some 9.9 million shared chains were among around 78 million unique TCR beta chains counted in a later analysis. Data came from immunoSEQ multiplex PCR; TCRdb stores just in-frame clones and leaves some out. That table is the source of V, J and clone size, and D and trimming were worked out from the DNA. The repertoire holds fewer than 250,000 clones, over 65% seen once, with 0.63% in the top ten. The sequence was collected from a man between 18 and 29 years old in good health and CMV-seronegative. The chain uses TRBV19 and TRBJ1-3; D is undetermined. The sequencing input was PBMCs. The CDR3 DNA reads as TGTGCCAGTAGCCCGACCAGGGGAAACACCATATATTTT. Translation: CASSPTRGNTIYF. The entire variable domain, with the rest obtained from reference TRBV19 and TRBJ1-3, is as follows: DGGITQSPKYLFRKEGQNVTLSCEQNLNHDAMYWYRQDPGQGLRLIYYSQIVNDFQKGDIAEGYSVSREKKESFPLTVTSAQKNPTAFYLCASSPTRGNTIYFGEGSWLTVV.